What follows are 18 T cell receptor beta chains derived from one specimen sequenced in a study of cytomegalovirus exposure and HLA in healthy donors. PCR amplification relied on 60 Vbeta primers (plus 13 Jbeta primers). Measured with immunoSEQ multiplex PCR; TCRdb has only the in-frame clones, and not every one. The data show 200,000 to 250,000 clones, just over 75% seen once. The source material was PBMCs. All receptors come from a woman in her sixties in good health and CMV-seropositive.

In its sample, this clone was seen once. The chain is built from TRBV4-3 and TRBJ1-5; 7 positions match TRBD1. Trimming cost V 0 bases and J 1 base; bases outside gene matches: 3. Germline values: CDR1 LGHNA, CDR2 YSLEER. The CDR3 runs to 16 residues. CDR3 amino acids: CASSQDPGQSNQPQHF. The DNA of the CDR3 is TGCGCCAGCAGCCAAGATCCGGGACAGAGCAATCAGCCCCAGCATTTT.

CDR3 amino acids: CASSSGRLRDWDYEQYF. CDR3 nucleotides: TGTGCCAGCAGCTCCGGGCGATTAAGGGACTGGGACTACGAGCAGTACTTC. This chain connects TRBV7-9 to TRBJ2-7, with D tentatively TRBD2 (6 bases). CDR3 size: 17 residues. The V end lost 4 bases, the J end lost 3 bases, and 22 bases lay between the germline ends. The germline gives CDR1 SEHNR, CDR2 FQNEAQ (reference sequence).

The chain couples TRBV5-1 to TRBJ1-2; the D gene is possibly TRBD1 (6 bases). The CDR3 sequence is 14 residues long. CDR1 is SGHRS, CDR2 YFSETQ, per germline. The V end was cut by 4 bases, the J end by 7 bases, with 17 bases between. CDR3 nucleotide sequence: TGCGCCAGCAGCCCCGTTACACAGGGTTTTGGCTACACCTTC. This translates into CASSPVTQGFGYTF.

The chain joins TRBV4-3 to TRBJ2-7, with 7 bases that match TRBD2. Germline trimming cut 0 bases from V and 4 bases from J; bases unmatched to any gene: 9. The germline V gene encodes CDR1 LGHNA and CDR2 YSLEER. The CDR3 consists of 16 residues. The CDR3 loop is CASSQDYLADRYEQYF. The CDR3 region has the DNA TGCGCCAGCAGCCAAGATTACCTAGCGGACCGATACGAGCAGTACTTC.

The J gene is TRBJ2-5, the V gene TRBV7-9; 7 nucleotides match TRBD1. CDR3 length equals 15 residues. V was clipped by 4 bases and J by 1 base; unmatched bases: 6. The V gene's germline CDR1 is SEHNR and CDR2 FQNEAQ (reference sequence). CDR3 protein: CASSSQGTAQETQYF. Here the CDR3 DNA reads TGTGCCAGCAGCTCTCAGGGGACAGCCCAAGAGACCCAGTACTTC.

V and J are TRBV5-1 and TRBJ2-7, with 7 bases aligning to TRBD1. Germline assignment: CDR1 SGHRS and CDR2 YFSETQ. Trimming took 4 bases from V and 6 from J; bases not matched to a gene: 4. This CDR3 is built from 12 residues. In nucleotides, the CDR3 is TGCGCCAGCAGCGTCGACAGGGCCGAGCAGTACTTC. This codes for CASSVDRAEQYF.

In this sample, this clone turned up once. The sample carries other DNA sequences with the same CDR3. This chain uses TRBV20-1 with TRBJ1-2, with 7 nucleotides matching TRBD1. The CDR3 spans 11 residues. Germline assignment: CDR1 DFQATT and CDR2 SNEGSKA (reference sequence). Trimming cost V 3 bases and J 14 bases; bases outside gene matches: 9. In nucleotides, the CDR3 is TGCAGTGCTAGGGACAGGCTCAGTCTAACCTTC. Protein product: CSARDRLSLTF.

This chain connects TRBV2 to TRBJ1-2; TRBD1 matches at 8 bases. Trimming at V came to 3 bases and at J to 4 bases, leaving 7 bases not matched to a gene. CDR1 is SNHLY and CDR2 is FYNNEI in the germline V gene. The CDR3 has 15 residues. The CDR3 is CASSDQGALSYGYTF. The CDR3 bases are TGTGCCAGCAGTGACCAGGGGGCTCTTAGCTATGGCTACACCTTC.

The V call is TRBV5-5, the J call TRBJ1-1; 9 bases agree with TRBD1. The CDR3 is 15 residues long. After removal of 3 bases from V and 4 bases from J, the junction contained 7 bases not matched to a gene. The germline V gene encodes CDR1 SGHKS and CDR2 YYEKEE (reference sequence). As DNA, the CDR3 is TGTGCCAGCAGCTATCCTACAGGGGGCGGCACTGAAGCTTTCTTT. This encodes CASSYPTGGGTEAFF.

The rearrangement links TRBV7-2 to TRBJ2-5, with 7 bases matching TRBD1. V dropped 5 bases and J dropped 2; count of bases not matched to a gene: 2. This CDR3 comprises 13 residues. Germline assignment: CDR1 SGHTA and CDR2 FQGNSA. The CDR3 DNA is TGTGCCAGCAGCCGGGGACAGCAAGAGACCCAGTACTTC. Amino acids: CASSRGQQETQYF.

The rearrangement uses TRBV4-3 and TRBJ2-3; D is perhaps TRBD1 (6 bases). This CDR3 region has 15 residues. Per germline, CDR1 LGHNA and CDR2 YSLEER. Trimming cost V 0 bases and J 5 bases, with 12 bases left between them. CDR3 amino acids: CASSQDLQGIDTQYF. CDR3 in DNA: TGCGCCAGCAGCCAAGACTTACAGGGAATAGATACGCAGTATTTT.

Here the CDR3 DNA reads TGCGCCAGCAGCGTACAGACACCCTCCTACGAGCAGTACTTC. This gives the protein CASSVQTPSYEQYF. The chain joins TRBV5-1 to TRBJ2-7; no definite D call. This CDR3 comprises 14 residues. V lost 4 bases and J 0 bases, leaving 11 bases between the germline ends. Germline loops: CDR1 SGHRS, CDR2 YFSETQ.

V usage is TRBV30 and J usage is TRBJ2-7, with 9 nucleotides matching TRBD1. This CDR3 has 12 amino acids. The ends lost 7 bases at V and 6 bases at J; junction bases unmatched: 7. The germline V gene has CDR1 GTSNPN and CDR2 SVGIG (reference sequence). CDR3 nucleotides: TGTGCCTTTCCGGGACAGGGAGGCGAGCAGTACTTC. It specifies CAFPGQGGEQYF.

CDR3 bases: TGTGCCAGCAGTCTTGAGGGATCAACTCCCTGGGACATTCAGTACTTC. Translation gives CASSLEGSTPWDIQYF. The chain carries TRBV6-4 and TRBJ2-4, with D perhaps matching TRBD2 (5 bases). The CDR3 is made up of 16 amino acids. Trimming shortened V by 5 bases and J by 8 bases, and 22 bases separated the two germline ends. Germline-derived CDR1 and CDR2 are MRHNA and SNTAGT.

V usage is TRBV29-1 and J usage is TRBJ1-1; TRBD1 is a possible D gene (5 bases). Germline V gene lookup returns CDR1 SQVTM and CDR2 ANQGSEA. V shed 6 bases and J shed 3 bases, with 23 bases lying between them. The CDR3 totals 16 residues. CDR3 DNA sequence: TGCAGCGTCGGGGGAGGGGTGTTGGTAAAGGACACTGAAGCTTTCTTT. Protein sequence: CSVGGGVLVKDTEAFF. The full variable domain, in which reference TRBV29-1 and TRBJ1-1 provide the parts outside the CDR3, is SAVISQKPSRDICQRGTSLTIQCQVDSQVTMMFWYRQQPGQSLTLIATANQGSEATYESGFVIDKFPISRPNLTFSTLTVSNMSPEDSSIYLCSVGGGVLVKDTEAFFGQGTRLTVV.

There are a few counts of this clone. This chain joins TRBV6-1 and TRBJ2-5; 9 bases map to TRBD2. This CDR3 is built from 13 residues. Germline CDR1 MNHNS, CDR2 SASEGT. With V trimmed by 8 bases and J by 3 bases, 4 bases remained unmatched. Written as DNA, the CDR3 is TGTGCCAGCGGAAGACTAGCGGAAGAGACCCAGTACTTC. It specifies CASGRLAEETQYF.

This sequence joins TRBV5-4 and TRBJ2-1; D might be TRBD1 (5 bases). The germline V and J ends were trimmed by 1 base and 0 bases, with 8 bases remaining between them. Germline CDR1 SGHNT, CDR2 YYREEE (reference sequence). This CDR3 has 15 amino acids. Here the CDR3 DNA reads TGTGCCAGCAGCTTGACAGACAGCTCCTACAATGAGCAGTTCTTC. This translates into CASSLTDSSYNEQFF.

The chain carries TRBV15 and TRBJ2-1, with 7 bases lining up with TRBD2. The CDR3 is 16 residues long. The germline CDR1 and CDR2 sequences are LNHNV and YYDKDF (reference sequence). V shed 1 base, J shed 4 bases, and the junction held 7 bases outside the gene matches. This chain's CDR3 is CATSRVKGGHYNEQFF. The CDR3 DNA reads as TGTGCCACCAGCAGAGTGAAGGGAGGGCATTACAATGAGCAGTTCTTC.